What follows are 8 T cell receptor beta chains derived from one specimen sequenced in a study of shared clonotypes between healthy human individuals (dated by TCRdb to about 2020). Library preparation was by the immunoSEQ multiplex PCR assay. This immuneACCESS table, as held by TCRdb, lists in-frame sequences with V and J called but not all clones. Of the missing ones, under half trace to an unresolved V gene in checked studies; the others have no known cause. Counted in this sample were approximately 2.1 million clones; approximately 93% of them appeared once. The top ten constitute approximately 0.4% of the sample. The sequenced sample was naive CD4+ T cells from PBMCs. Interpreted using the paper, the cell subset or site label stands for: CD45RA+ positively selected. These receptors all come from a man between 18 and 35 years old in good health. Some clones in this sample may be carry-over from other donors' samples.

This clone appeared once. J is TRBJ1-1 and V is TRBV6-6; D perhaps matches TRBD1 (6 bases). V lost 5 bases and J 5 bases, leaving 18 bases between the germline ends. CDR3 length: 15 residues. Germline CDR1 and CDR2: MNHNY and SVGAGI (reference sequence). This chain's CDR3 is CASSPVRQVETEAFF. In DNA form, the CDR3 reads TGTGCCAGCAGTCCGGTTCGACAGGTCGAAACTGAAGCTTTCTTT.

The chain has TRBV2 and TRBJ1-5; 8 bases map to TRBD1. The V segment lost 6 bases and the J segment 6 bases; nucleotides outside the gene matches: 7. CDR3 length: 14 residues. CDR1 and CDR2 from the germline V gene are SNHLY and FYNNEI. The CDR3 here is CASRRQGNLQPQHF. Written as DNA, the CDR3 is TGTGCCAGCAGGAGACAGGGGAACCTTCAGCCCCAGCATTTT.

This clone was counted a few times. Other DNA sequences within the sample encode an identical CDR3. This chain uses TRBV20-1 with TRBJ2-5; D remains ambiguous. CDR3 length: 10 amino acids. V dropped 5 bases and J dropped 1 base, with 2 bases sitting between them. Germline values: CDR1 DFQATT, CDR2 SNEGSKA (reference sequence). The CDR3 sequence is CSAFQETQYF. Written as DNA, the CDR3 is TGCAGTGCTTTCCAAGAGACCCAGTACTTC.

This chain uses TRBV4-2 with TRBJ1-1; no clear D gene. The germline CDR1 and CDR2 sequences are LGHNA and YNFKEQ. The CDR3 runs 15 residues. The V gene lost 0 bases and the J gene lost 2 bases, with 10 bases spanning the gap. CDR3 coding DNA: TGTGCCAGCAGCCAAGATGCGAGAGGCAACACTGAAGCTTTCTTT. Translating it yields CASSQDARGNTEAFF.

The sample holds a few counts of this clone. The chain has TRBV7-9 and TRBJ1-1; TRBD1 is a possible D gene (5 bases). The CDR3 contains 13 residues. Trimming stripped 7 bases from V and 1 base from J, with 10 bases between. Per the germline V gene, CDR1 is SEHNR and CDR2 is FQNEAQ (reference sequence). The CDR3: CASTLDTNTEAFF. The CDR3 nucleotides are TGTGCCAGCACCTTGGACACGAACACTGAAGCTTTCTTT. The full variable domain, its missing parts supplied by reference TRBV7-9 and TRBJ1-1, is DTGVSQNPRHKITKRGQNVTFRCDPISEHNRLYWYRQTLGQGPEFLTYFQNEAQLEKSRLLSDRFSAERPKGSFSTLEIQRTEQGDSAMYLCASTLDTNTEAFFGQGTRLTVV.

The CDR3, as DNA: TGTGCCAGCAGTTCATCGGGACAGGGTCGGTATTTT. Its protein product is CASSSSGQGRYF. J is TRBJ2-3 and V is TRBV28; the match to TRBD1 covers 9 bases. The CDR3 is 12 amino acids. The V gene end was trimmed by 4 bases and the J gene end by 14 bases; junction bases not matched to a gene: 7. CDR1 MDHEN and CDR2 SYDVKM come from the germline V gene. The full variable domain, rest sourced from reference TRBV28 and TRBJ2-3, is DVKVTQSSRYLVKRTGEKVFLECVQDMDHENMFWYRQDPGLGLRLIYFSYDVKMKEKGDIPEGYSVSREKKERFSLILESASTNQTSMYLCASSSSGQGRYFGPGTRLTVL.

The V gene is TRBV18, the J gene TRBJ2-3; 7 bases agree with TRBD2. V was pared by 8 bases and J by 2 bases, with 7 bases of the junction left unmatched. This CDR3 has 14 residues. Germline values: CDR1 KGHSH, CDR2 LQKENI. CDR3 sequence: CASDPSGSTDTQYF. In nucleotides, the CDR3 is TGTGCCAGCGATCCTAGCGGTTCCACAGATACGCAGTATTTT.

The chain recombines TRBV9 with TRBJ2-1; TRBD2 matches at 7 bases. The CDR3 has 13 amino acids. Looked up from germline, CDR1 is SGDLS and CDR2 is YYNGEE. The V gene end was trimmed by 3 bases and the J gene end by 6 bases; junction bases not matched to a gene: 3. The CDR3: CASSAGLFNEQFF. In nucleotides, the CDR3 is TGTGCCAGCAGCGCGGGACTATTCAATGAGCAGTTCTTC. The whole variable domain, remainder taken from reference TRBV9 and TRBJ2-1, is DSGVTQTPKHLITATGQRVTLRCSPRSGDLSVYWYQQSLDQGLQFLIQYYNGEERAKGNILERFSAQQFPDLHSELNLSSLELGDSALYFCASSAGLFNEQFFGPGTRLTVL.